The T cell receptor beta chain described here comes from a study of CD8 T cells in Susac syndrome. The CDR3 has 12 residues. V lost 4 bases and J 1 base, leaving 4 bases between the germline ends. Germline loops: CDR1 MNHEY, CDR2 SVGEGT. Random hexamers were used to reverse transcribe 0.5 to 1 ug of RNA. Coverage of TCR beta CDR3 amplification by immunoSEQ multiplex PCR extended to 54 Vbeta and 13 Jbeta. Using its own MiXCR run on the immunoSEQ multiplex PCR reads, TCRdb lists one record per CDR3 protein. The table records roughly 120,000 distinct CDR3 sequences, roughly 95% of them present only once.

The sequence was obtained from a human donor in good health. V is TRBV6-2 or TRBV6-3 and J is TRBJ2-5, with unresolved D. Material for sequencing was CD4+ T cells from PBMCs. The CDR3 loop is CASSWGQETQYF. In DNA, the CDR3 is TGTGCCAGCAGTTGGGGCCAAGAGACCCAGTACTTC.